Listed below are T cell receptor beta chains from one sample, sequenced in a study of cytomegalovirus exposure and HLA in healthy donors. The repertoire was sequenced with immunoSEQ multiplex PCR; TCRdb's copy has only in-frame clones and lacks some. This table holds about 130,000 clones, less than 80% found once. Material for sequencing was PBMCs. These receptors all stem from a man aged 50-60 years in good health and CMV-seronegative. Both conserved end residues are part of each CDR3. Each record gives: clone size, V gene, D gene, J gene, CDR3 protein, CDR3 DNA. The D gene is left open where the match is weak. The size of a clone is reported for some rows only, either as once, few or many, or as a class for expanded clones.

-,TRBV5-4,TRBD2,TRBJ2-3,CASSLLAGVSTDTQYF,TGTGCCAGCAGCTTACTAGCGGGGGTGAGCACAGATACGCAGTATTTT
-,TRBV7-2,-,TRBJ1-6,CASSSDKGLELNSPLHF,TGTGCCAGCAGCTCCGATAAAGGTCTGGAGTTGAATTCACCCCTCCACTTT
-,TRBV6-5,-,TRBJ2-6,CASTNSGANVLTF,TGTGCCAGCACCAACTCTGGGGCCAACGTCCTGACTTTC
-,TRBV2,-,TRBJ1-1,CASSTGRNTEAFF,TGTGCCAGCAGTACAGGTCGGAACACTGAAGCTTTCTTT
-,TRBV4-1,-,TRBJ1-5,CASSQDSTANQPQHF,TGCGCCAGCAGCCAAGATTCGACAGCCAATCAGCCCCAGCATTTT
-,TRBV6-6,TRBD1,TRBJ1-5,CASSQGQGNAQPQHF,TGTGCCAGCAGCCAAGGACAGGGGAACGCTCAGCCCCAGCATTTT
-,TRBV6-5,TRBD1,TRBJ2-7,CASRDVGTGNYEQYF,TGTGCCAGCAGGGACGTCGGGACAGGGAACTACGAGCAGTACTTC
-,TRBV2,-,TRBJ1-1,CASSDVGQEAFF,TGTGCCAGCAGTGATGTTGGACAGGAAGCTTTCTTT
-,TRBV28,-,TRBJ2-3,CASSRAGATLDTQYF,TGTGCCAGCAGCCGCGCAGGGGCTACCCTTGATACGCAGTATTTT
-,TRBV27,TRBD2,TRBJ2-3,CASSLGLAGRTDTQYF,TGTGCCAGCAGTCTCGGACTAGCGGGGCGCACAGATACGCAGTATTTT
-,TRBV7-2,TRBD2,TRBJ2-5,CASKLGGSGGETQYF,TGTGCCAGCAAACTAGGGGGTAGCGGGGGTGAGACCCAGTACTTC
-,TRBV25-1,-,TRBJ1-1,CASSDSGNTEAFF,TGTGCCAGCAGTGATTCCGGGAACACTGAAGCTTTCTTT
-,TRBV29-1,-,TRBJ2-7,CSVGEEYEQYF,TGCAGCGTTGGGGAGGAATACGAGCAGTACTTC
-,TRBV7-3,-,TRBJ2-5,CASSPLGGGRETQYF,TGTGCCAGCAGCCCCCTCGGGGGTGGAAGGGAGACCCAGTACTTC
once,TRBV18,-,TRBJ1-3,CASSPQGTIYF,TGTGCCAGCTCACCACAGGGGACCATATATTTT
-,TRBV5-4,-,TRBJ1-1,CASSSGGVGNTEAFF,TGTGCCAGCAGCTCCGGGGGGGTTGGGAACACTGAAGCTTTCTTT
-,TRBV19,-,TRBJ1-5,CASSDTGTTDGPQHF,TGTGCCAGTAGCGATACCGGGACAACTGACGGGCCCCAGCATTTT
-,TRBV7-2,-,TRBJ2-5,CASSLWGGAFGQTQYF,TGTGCCAGCAGCTTATGGGGGGGGGCCTTCGGGCAGACCCAGTACTTC
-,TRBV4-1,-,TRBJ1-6,CASSQEAGNVSPLHF,TGCGCCAGCAGCCAAGAGGCGGGGAATGTCTCACCCCTCCACTTT
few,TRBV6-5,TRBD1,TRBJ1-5,CASGTGDQPQHF,TGTGCCAGTGGGACAGGCGATCAGCCCCAGCATTTT
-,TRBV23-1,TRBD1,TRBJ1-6,CASRDRDSPLHF,TGCGCCAGCCGGGACAGGGATTCACCCCTCCACTTT
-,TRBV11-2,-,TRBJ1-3,CASSLDGPSGNTIYF,TGTGCCAGCAGCTTAGATGGGCCCTCTGGAAACACCATATATTTT
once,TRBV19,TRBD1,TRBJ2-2,CASSSLQERGRRTGELFF,TGTGCCAGTAGTTCCCTCCAGGAGAGGGGGCGGAGAACCGGGGAGCTGTTTTTT
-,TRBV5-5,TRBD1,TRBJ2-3,CASSLGWDRGLNTQYF,TGTGCCAGCAGCTTGGGGTGGGACAGGGGTCTGAATACGCAGTATTTT
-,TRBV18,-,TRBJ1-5,CASSPEGQLNQPQHF,TGTGCCAGCTCACCAGAAGGACAGTTAAATCAGCCCCAGCATTTT
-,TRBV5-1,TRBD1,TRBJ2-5,CASSSVGTVGETQYF,TGCGCCAGCAGCTCTGTTGGGACAGTTGGGGAGACCCAGTACTTC
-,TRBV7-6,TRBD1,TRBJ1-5,CASSPGTGRNQPQHF,TGTGCCAGCAGCCCCGGGACAGGACGGAATCAGCCCCAGCATTTT
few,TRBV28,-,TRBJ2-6,CASSFYRSGANVLTF,TGTGCCAGCAGTTTTTACAGGTCCGGGGCCAACGTCCTGACTTTC
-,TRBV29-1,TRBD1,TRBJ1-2,CSVLRQGTNYGYTF,TGCAGCGTCCTACGACAGGGAACCAACTATGGCTACACCTTC
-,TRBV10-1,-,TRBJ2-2,CASPRTGELFF,TGCGCCAGCCCTAGAACCGGGGAGCTGTTTTTT
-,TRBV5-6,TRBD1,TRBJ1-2,CASTRTGRNYGYTF,TGTGCCAGCACCCGGACAGGGAGGAACTATGGCTACACCTTC
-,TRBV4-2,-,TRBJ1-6,CASSQDRVGGGGFSPLHF,TGTGCCAGCAGCCAAGATAGGGTCGGGGGAGGTGGATTTTCACCCCTCCACTTT
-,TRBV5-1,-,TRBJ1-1,CASSLQGNTEAFF,TGCGCCAGCAGCTTGCAGGGGAACACTGAAGCTTTCTTT
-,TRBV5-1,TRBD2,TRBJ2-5,CASSSLGLASETQYF,TGCGCCAGCAGCTCCCTAGGACTAGCATCCGAGACCCAGTACTTC
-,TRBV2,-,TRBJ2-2,CASLGRGNTGELFF,TGTGCCAGCTTGGGCAGGGGGAACACCGGGGAGCTGTTTTTT
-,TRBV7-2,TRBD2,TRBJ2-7,CASSLAPGGSYEQYF,TGTGCCAGCAGCTTAGCGCCGGGAGGTTCCTACGAGCAGTACTTC
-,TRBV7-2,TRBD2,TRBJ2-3,CASSRGGVNTDTQYF,TGTGCCAGCAGCCGCGGGGGGGTTAACACAGATACGCAGTATTTT
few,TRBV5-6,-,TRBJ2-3,CASSPPDWTDTQYF,TGTGCCAGCAGCCCCCCTGACTGGACAGATACGCAGTATTTT
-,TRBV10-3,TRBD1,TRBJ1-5,CAISGTGGEWPQHF,TGTGCCATCAGTGGGACAGGGGGCGAGTGGCCCCAGCATTTT
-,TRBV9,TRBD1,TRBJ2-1,CASSVEGQGFSEQFF,TGTGCCAGCAGCGTAGAGGGACAGGGTTTTAGTGAGCAGTTCTTC
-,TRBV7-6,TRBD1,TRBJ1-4,CASSLAPGQGLKATNEKLFF,TGTGCCAGCAGCTTAGCCCCGGGACAGGGCTTAAAAGCAACTAATGAAAAACTGTTTTTT
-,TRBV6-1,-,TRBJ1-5,CASSAYRNQPQHF,TGTGCCAGCAGTGCCTACAGGAATCAGCCCCAGCATTTT
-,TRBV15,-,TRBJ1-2,CATSPQENYGYTF,TGTGCCACCAGTCCCCAAGAGAACTATGGCTACACCTTC